This record covers a single TCR beta chain. Its antigen is undetermined. The PCR contained 60 Vbeta and 13 Jbeta primers. The data were produced by immunoSEQ multiplex PCR, yet TCRdb's version contains in-frame clones alone and is incomplete. Here the sample spans around 160,000 clones, about 80% being singletons. CDR1 LGHNA and CDR2 YSLEER come from the germline V gene. This CDR3 contains 15 residues. Trimming left V 0 bases short and J 4 bases short, with 12 bases between. The sample comes from a study of cytomegalovirus exposure and HLA in healthy donors. Notes on the study in general: In a later analysis, HLA-C alleles had the fewest associated TCRs, DRB1 alleles the most. Cytomegalovirus-associated status was assigned to more than 150 TCR beta chains.

The receptor comes from a man between 45 and 60 years old in good health and CMV-seropositive. The rearrangement uses TRBV4-3 and TRBJ1-2; D may be TRBD1 (5 bases). Sample: PBMCs. CDR3 DNA sequence: TGCGCCAGCAGCCAAGAGCGACGGGGACTCTATGGCTACACCTTC. It specifies CASSQERRGLYGYTF.